This section outlines one T cell receptor (beta chain) sequence together with its context. The antigen remains undetermined. The protocol attached unique molecular identifiers to individual cDNA molecules. TCRdb redid the calling of the 5' RACE reads with MiXCR, one entry per CDR3 protein. The sample includes tens of thousands of distinct CDR3 sequences, roughly 12% of them seen just once. This sample is part of a study of early T cells in non-severe SARS-CoV-2 infection. Study in general: It was bulk RNA from unsorted whole blood that was sequenced, and the chains were unpaired.

The germline V and J ends were trimmed by 2 bases and 5 bases, with 10 bases remaining between them. From germline, CDR1 is SGHVS and CDR2 FNYEAQ. The CDR3 spans 14 residues. Overall study results and limits: Using VDJdb, the matching emphasized anti-spike CD8 responses while missing private and CD4 specificities.

Sequences were derived from whole blood, sampled at baseline. The sequence came from an adult who was a healthcare worker with PCR-confirmed SARS-CoV-2 infection or an uninfected control (not recorded which). The J gene is TRBJ2-1, the V gene TRBV7-6, with D hard to call. As DNA, the CDR3 is TGTGCCAGCAGCTTAATGGCGGAAAACAATGAGCAGTTCTTC. As protein: CASSLMAENNEQFF. Using reference TRBV7-6 and TRBJ2-1 for the parts outside the CDR3, the full variable domain is GAGVSQSPRYKVTKRGQDVALRCDPISGHVSLYWYRQALGQGPEFLTYFNYEAQQDKSGLPNDRFSAERPEGSISTLTIQRTEQRDSAMYRCASSLMAENNEQFFGPGTRLTVL.